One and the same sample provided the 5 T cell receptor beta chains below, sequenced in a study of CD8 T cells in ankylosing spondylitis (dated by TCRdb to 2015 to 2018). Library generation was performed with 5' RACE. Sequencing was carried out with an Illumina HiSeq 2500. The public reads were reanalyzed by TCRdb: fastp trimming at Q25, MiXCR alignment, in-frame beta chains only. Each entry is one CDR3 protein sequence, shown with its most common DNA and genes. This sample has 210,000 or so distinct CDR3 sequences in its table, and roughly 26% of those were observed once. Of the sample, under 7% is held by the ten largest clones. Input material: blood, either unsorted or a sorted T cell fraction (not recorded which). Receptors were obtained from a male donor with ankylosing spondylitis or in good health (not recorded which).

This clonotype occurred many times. CDR3 DNA sequence: TGCAGCGTTGGATGGGCCCTGGGAGACACGGGAACTGGCTACACCTTC. This sequence encodes CSVGWALGDTGTGYTF. The genes are TRBV29-1 and TRBJ1-2; D is ambiguous. Germline-derived CDR1 and CDR2 are SQVTM and ANQGSEA. This CDR3 comprises 16 residues. The V and J ends lost 4 bases and 7 bases respectively, with 25 bases between them.

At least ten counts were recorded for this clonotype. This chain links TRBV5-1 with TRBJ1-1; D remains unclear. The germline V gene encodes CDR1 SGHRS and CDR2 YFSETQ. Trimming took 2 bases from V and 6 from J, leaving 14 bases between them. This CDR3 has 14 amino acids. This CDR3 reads CASSFGSSKAEAFF. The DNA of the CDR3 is TGCGCCAGCAGCTTCGGTAGCTCGAAGGCTGAAGCTTTCTTT. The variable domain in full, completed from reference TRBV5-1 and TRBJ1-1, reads KAGVTQTPRYLIKTRGQQVTLSCSPISGHRSVSWYQQTPGQGLQFLFEYFSETQRNKGNFPGRFSGRQFSNSRSEMNVSTLELGDSALYLCASSFGSSKAEAFFGQGTRLTVV.

The CDR3 protein is CSARDTGPPSNQPQHF. Here the CDR3 DNA reads TGCAGTGCTAGAGATACAGGCCCTCCCTCTAATCAGCCCCAGCATTTT. The rearrangement links TRBV20-1 to TRBJ1-5; tentatively, D is TRBD1 (5 bases). Germline V CDR1 and CDR2: DFQATT, SNEGSKA (reference sequence). The CDR3 length is 16 residues. V lost 0 bases and J lost 4, with 16 bases in between.

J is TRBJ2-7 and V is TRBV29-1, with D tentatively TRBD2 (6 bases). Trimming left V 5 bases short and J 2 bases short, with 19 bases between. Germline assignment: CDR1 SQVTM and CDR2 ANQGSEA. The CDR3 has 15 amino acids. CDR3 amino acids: CSVLPDRSGTYEQYF. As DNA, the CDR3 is TGCAGCGTTCTTCCCGACCGTAGCGGTACCTACGAGCAGTACTTC.

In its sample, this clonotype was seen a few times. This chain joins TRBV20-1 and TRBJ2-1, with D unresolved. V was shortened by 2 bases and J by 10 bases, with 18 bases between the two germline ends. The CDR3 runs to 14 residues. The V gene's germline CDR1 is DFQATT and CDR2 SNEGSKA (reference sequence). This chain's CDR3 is CSARPPVQGHEQFF. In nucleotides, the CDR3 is TGCAGTGCTAGACCCCCGGTGCAAGGGCACGAGCAGTTCTTC.